This is a list of T cell receptor beta chains from one sample in a study of post-analysis software for immune sequencing data. TCRdb analysed the PCR reads with MiXCR anew, one entry per CDR3 protein. The sample consists of around 400,000 distinct CDR3 sequences, roughly 40% of them appearing once. Sample: blood. All receptors derive from a girl aged 2 to 10 with multiple sclerosis. CDR3s include the opening cysteine and the closing phenylalanine or tryptophan. D genes are given only for firm matches. The size of a clone is reported for some rows only, either as once, few or many, or as a class for expanded clones.

-	TRBJ2-7	TRBV28	-	CASSWDPYEQYF	TGTGCCAGCAGTTGGGACCCCTACGAGCAGTACTTC
-	TRBJ2-1	TRBV5-1	-	CASSLPAAGTYNEQFF	TGCGCCAGCAGCTTGCCAGCCGCGGGCACCTACAATGAGCAGTTCTTC
-	TRBJ1-1	TRBV7-3	few	CASSSNGQPNTEAFF	TGTGCCAGCAGCTCGAACGGACAGCCCAACACTGAAGCTTTCTTT
-	TRBJ2-5	TRBV6-5	-	CASSPQGGIQETQYF	TGTGCCAGCAGTCCCCAGGGGGGGATCCAAGAGACCCAGTACTTC
TRBD1	TRBJ1-2	TRBV10-3	-	CAIRSGTGAGYTF	TGTGCCATCAGATCCGGGACAGGGGCCGGCTACACCTTC
TRBD1	TRBJ1-1	TRBV20-1	-	CSAKDRGRLNTEAFF	TGCAGTGCTAAAGACAGGGGGCGGCTTAACACTGAAGCTTTCTTT
TRBD1	TRBJ2-1	TRBV6-1	few	CASNRDRGEQFF	TGTGCCAGCAACAGAGACAGGGGAGAGCAGTTCTTC
TRBD1	TRBJ1-1	TRBV29-1	few	CSVVQGGHTEAFF	TGCAGCGTAGTACAGGGGGGTCACACTGAAGCTTTCTTT
TRBD1	TRBJ2-7	TRBV7-8	few	CASSLLGTGGKREQYF	TGTGCCAGCAGCTTACTCGGGACAGGAGGGAAGCGCGAGCAGTACTTC
-	TRBJ1-2	TRBV27	few	CASSLGRPHNYGYTF	TGTGCCAGCAGTTTAGGCAGGCCTCATAACTATGGCTACACCTTC
TRBD2	TRBJ2-5	TRBV27	-	CASSRIAGGLKETQYF	TGTGCCAGCAGTCGCATAGCGGGGGGGCTGAAGGAGACCCAGTACTTC
-	TRBJ2-1	TRBV4-2	-	CASSQAGTPNEQFF	TGTGCCAGCAGCCAAGCCGGGACCCCGAATGAGCAGTTCTTC
TRBD2	TRBJ2-7	TRBV10-2	few	CASRATGLEYEQYF	TGCGCCAGCAGGGCAACGGGACTAGAATACGAGCAGTACTTC
TRBD1	TRBJ1-2	TRBV28	-	CASSFQGAYYGYTF	TGTGCCAGCAGTTTTCAGGGGGCGTACTATGGCTACACCTTC
-	TRBJ2-3	TRBV27	few	CASSTRQGTDTQYF	TGTGCCAGCAGTACAAGACAGGGCACAGATACGCAGTATTTT
TRBD2	TRBJ2-3	TRBV25-1	-	CASSGLAGGEDSTDTQYF	TGTGCCAGCAGTGGACTAGCGGGAGGTGAGGATAGCACAGATACGCAGTATTTT
-	TRBJ2-7	TRBV20-1	-	CSASRVNSYEQYF	TGCAGTGCTAGTAGGGTAAACTCCTACGAGCAGTACTTC
-	TRBJ1-1	TRBV12-3/TRBV12-4	once	CASSPPDGLKAFF	TGTGCCAGCAGTCCACCGGACGGGCTTAAGGCTTTCTTT
-	TRBJ2-7	TRBV10-3	-	CAISESTDLTYEQYF	TGTGCCATCAGTGAGTCGACAGACTTAACCTACGAGCAGTACTTC
TRBD2	TRBJ2-1	TRBV14	-	CASSPSQVGPTSGVTSNEQFF	TGTGCCAGCAGCCCCAGCCAAGTCGGGCCGACTAGCGGGGTAACATCGAATGAGCAGTTCTTC
-	TRBJ2-1	TRBV5-1	many	CASSLTSLLEEQFF	TGCGCCAGCAGCTTGACTAGCCTATTGGAGGAGCAGTTCTTC
TRBD2	TRBJ2-7	TRBV20-1	-	CSASRITHLRLAGGPPEQYF	TGCAGTGCTAGCAGGATAACACATCTTCGACTAGCGGGAGGCCCCCCCGAGCAGTACTTC
-	TRBJ1-2	TRBV4-1	-	CASSSQVGTYGYTF	TGCGCCAGCAGCTCCCAGGTGGGGACCTATGGCTACACCTTC
-	TRBJ2-5	TRBV28	few	CASSFRKWQQETQYF	TGTGCCAGCAGTTTTCGTAAATGGCAGCAAGAGACCCAGTACTTC
-	TRBJ1-2	TRBV29-1	few	CSARDREDYGYTF	TGCAGCGCCCGAGACCGGGAGGACTATGGCTACACCTTC
TRBD1	TRBJ2-7	TRBV6-2/TRBV6-3	-	CASSYSHRGTFEQYF	TGTGCCAGCAGTTATTCTCACAGGGGGACGTTCGAGCAGTACTTC
TRBD2	TRBJ2-7	TRBV28	once	CASNSGGAVYEQYF	TGTGCCAGCAACAGCGGGGGCGCCGTCTACGAGCAGTACTTC
-	TRBJ2-4	TRBV7-2	few	CASSHRGRGGAGAKNIQYF	TGTGCCAGCAGCCACCGTGGACGTGGGGGCGCGGGGGCCAAAAACATTCAGTACTTC
-	TRBJ2-7	TRBV5-1	-	CASSLAAGTMHEQYF	TGCGCCAGCAGCTTGGCCGCGGGGACGATGCACGAGCAGTACTTC
TRBD2	TRBJ2-7	TRBV27	-	CASRKIAGGNEQYF	TGTGCCAGCAGGAAAATAGCGGGGGGTAACGAGCAGTACTTC
-	TRBJ1-5	TRBV7-2	-	CASSLAQGRPQHF	TGTGCCAGCAGCTTGGCCCAGGGAAGGCCCCAGCATTTT
-	TRBJ2-3	TRBV20-1	few	CSATGHFSTDTQYF	TGCAGCGCTACGGGACACTTTAGCACAGATACGCAGTATTTT
-	TRBJ2-3	TRBV7-6	-	CASSGPSLPSTDTQYF	TGTGCCAGCAGCGGGCCCAGTCTCCCTAGCACAGATACGCAGTATTTT
-	TRBJ1-4	TRBV4-1	-	CASSQETAGTNEKLFF	TGCGCCAGCAGCCAAGAGACGGCGGGGACTAATGAAAAACTGTTTTTT
-	TRBJ1-5	TRBV20-1	-	CSARGSRDDQPQHF	TGCAGTGCTAGAGGGTCCAGGGATGATCAGCCCCAGCATTTT
-	TRBJ2-1	TRBV20-1	-	CSAGPIGSYNEQFF	TGCAGTGCCGGCCCCATCGGCTCCTACAATGAGCAGTTCTTC
-	TRBJ2-3	TRBV28	-	CASSLPFAEVGTDTQYF	TGTGCCAGCAGTTTACCTTTCGCCGAGGTGGGCACAGATACGCAGTATTTT
-	TRBJ1-1	TRBV7-2	-	CASSFPGPLNTEAFF	TGTGCCAGCAGCTTTCCGGGACCCCTGAACACTGAAGCTTTCTTT
-	TRBJ2-7	TRBV15	-	CATSRDLEGFHEQYF	TGTGCCACCAGCAGAGATCTAGAGGGTTTCCACGAGCAGTACTTC
TRBD1	TRBJ1-2	TRBV29-1	few	CSVAYRPGQGYGYTF	TGCAGCGTTGCATATCGACCGGGACAGGGTTATGGCTACACCTTC
-	TRBJ2-1	TRBV28	-	CASSLTSTVPMGQFF	TGTGCCAGCAGTTTAACCTCGACAGTCCCAATGGGGCAGTTCTTC
TRBD2	TRBJ2-1	TRBV15	few	CATSRGEGIYNEQFF	TGTGCCACCAGCAGAGGGGAGGGTATTTACAATGAGCAGTTCTTC
-	TRBJ2-3	TRBV7-2	-	CAGRDTTDTQYF	TGTGCCGGCCGAGACACCACAGATACGCAGTATTTT
-	TRBJ2-5	TRBV3-1	-	CASSIAAAGRETQYF	TGTGCCAGCAGCATAGCGGCCGCAGGCAGGGAGACCCAGTACTTC
TRBD2	TRBJ2-5	TRBV5-4	-	CASSLFASGRDETQYF	TGTGCCAGCAGCCTATTTGCTAGCGGGAGAGATGAGACCCAGTACTTC
-	TRBJ2-7	TRBV9	-	CASFYEQYF	TGTGCCTCGTTCTACGAGCAGTACTTC
TRBD1	TRBJ2-5	TRBV10-3	-	CAISGQARETQYF	TGTGCCATCAGCGGACAGGCGAGGGAGACCCAGTACTTC
-	TRBJ1-5	TRBV2	-	CASSAVTSNQPQHF	TGTGCCAGCAGTGCGGTCACTAGCAATCAGCCCCAGCATTTT
-	TRBJ2-1	TRBV28	-	CASSLSRMGYNEQFF	TGTGCCAGCAGTTTATCCAGGATGGGTTACAATGAGCAGTTCTTC
-	TRBJ2-5	TRBV7-3	-	CASSLTAQGGEETQYF	TGTGCCAGCAGCTTAACGGCCCAAGGGGGTGAAGAGACCCAGTACTTC
-	TRBJ2-1	TRBV29-1	few	CSVTGTRVPNEQFF	TGCAGCGTCACCGGGACACGGGTTCCAAATGAGCAGTTCTTC
-	TRBJ1-4	TRBV29-1	-	CSVRDTNEKLFF	TGCAGCGTCAGGGACACTAATGAAAAACTGTTTTTT
-	TRBJ2-7	TRBV10-3	-	CAISDRGSSYEQYF	TGTGCCATCAGTGATCGCGGTAGCTCCTACGAGCAGTACTTC
-	TRBJ2-7	TRBV20-1	few	CSARSGRRIEQYF	TGCAGTGCTAGATCCGGTAGAAGGATCGAGCAGTACTTC
-	TRBJ1-2	TRBV20-1	-	CSARDREGAALYGYTF	TGCAGTGCTAGAGATCGGGAAGGGGCCGCACTCTATGGCTACACCTTC